One T cell receptor (beta chain) is described in this entry. The repertoire was sequenced with immunoSEQ multiplex PCR; TCRdb's copy has only in-frame clones and lacks some. The data contain roughly 660,000 clones, approximately 88% of them seen just once; the ten biggest clones take up about 0.01%. The CDR3 is made up of 16 amino acids. With V trimmed by 3 bases and J by 1 base, 9 bases remained unmatched. From germline, CDR1 is SGHAT and CDR2 FQNNGV. This specimen comes from a study of shared T cell receptors in the human thymus. This sample also appeared in a second study, on human thymus T cells. This second study says: Having corrective surgery for congenital heart defects, healthy Finnish infants were the ones who donated. Resections that were taken during corrective heart surgery supplied the thymus tissue. Thymic and blood repertoires appeared to display a bias in their usage of V and J genes. Thymic repertoires overlap heavily among unrelated individuals, related research has reported.

Sequencing was done on a sample of thymocytes. V gene TRBV11-2 combines with J gene TRBJ2-7, with TRBD1 matching 7 bases. This receptor was identified in a boy in the first two years of life with a congenital heart defect. CDR3 DNA: TGTGCCAGCAGCTTCTCCACAGGGGCGCTATCCTACGAGCAGTACTTC. Its protein is CASSFSTGALSYEQYF.